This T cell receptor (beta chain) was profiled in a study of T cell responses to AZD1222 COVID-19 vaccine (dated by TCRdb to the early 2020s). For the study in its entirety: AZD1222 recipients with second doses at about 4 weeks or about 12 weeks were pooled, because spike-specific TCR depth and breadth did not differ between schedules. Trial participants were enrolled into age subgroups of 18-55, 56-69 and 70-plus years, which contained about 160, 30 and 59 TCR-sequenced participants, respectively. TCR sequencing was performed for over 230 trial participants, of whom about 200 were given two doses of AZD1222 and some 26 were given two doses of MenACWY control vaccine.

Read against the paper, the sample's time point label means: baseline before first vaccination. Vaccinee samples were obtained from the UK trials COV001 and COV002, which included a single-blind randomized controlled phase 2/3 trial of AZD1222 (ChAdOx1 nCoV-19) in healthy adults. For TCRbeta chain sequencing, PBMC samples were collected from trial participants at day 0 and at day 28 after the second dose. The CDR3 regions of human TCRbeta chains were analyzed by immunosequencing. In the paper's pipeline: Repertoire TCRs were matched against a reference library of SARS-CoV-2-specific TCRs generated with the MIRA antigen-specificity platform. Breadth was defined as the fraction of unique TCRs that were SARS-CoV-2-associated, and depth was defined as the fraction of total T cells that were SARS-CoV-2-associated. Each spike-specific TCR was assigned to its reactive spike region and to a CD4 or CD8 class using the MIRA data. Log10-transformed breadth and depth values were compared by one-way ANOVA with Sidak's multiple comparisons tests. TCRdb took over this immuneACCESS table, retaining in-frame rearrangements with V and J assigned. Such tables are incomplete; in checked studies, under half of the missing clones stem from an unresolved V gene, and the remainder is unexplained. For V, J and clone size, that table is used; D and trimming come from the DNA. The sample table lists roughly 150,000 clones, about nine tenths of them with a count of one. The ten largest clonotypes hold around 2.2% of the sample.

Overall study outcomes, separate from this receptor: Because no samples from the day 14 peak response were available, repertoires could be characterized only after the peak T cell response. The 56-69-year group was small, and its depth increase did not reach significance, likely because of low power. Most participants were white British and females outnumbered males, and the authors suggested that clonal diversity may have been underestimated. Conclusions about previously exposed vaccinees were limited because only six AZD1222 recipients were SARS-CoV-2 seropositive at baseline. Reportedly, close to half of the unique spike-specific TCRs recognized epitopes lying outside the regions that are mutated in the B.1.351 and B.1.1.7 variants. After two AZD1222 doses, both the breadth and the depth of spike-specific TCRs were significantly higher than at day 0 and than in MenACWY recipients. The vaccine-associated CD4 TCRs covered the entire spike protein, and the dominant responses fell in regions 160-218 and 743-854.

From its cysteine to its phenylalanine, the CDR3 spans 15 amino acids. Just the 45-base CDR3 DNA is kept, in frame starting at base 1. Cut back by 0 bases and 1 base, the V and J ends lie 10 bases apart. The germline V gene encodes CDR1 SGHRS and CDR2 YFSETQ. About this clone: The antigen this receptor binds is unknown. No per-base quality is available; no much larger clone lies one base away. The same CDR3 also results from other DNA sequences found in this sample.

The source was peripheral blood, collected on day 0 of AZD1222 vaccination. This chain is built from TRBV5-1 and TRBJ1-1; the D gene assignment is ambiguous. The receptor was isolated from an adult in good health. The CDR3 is CASSLDGRPNTEAFF. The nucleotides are TGCGCCAGCAGCTTGGATGGACGCCCGAACACTGAAGCTTTCTTT.